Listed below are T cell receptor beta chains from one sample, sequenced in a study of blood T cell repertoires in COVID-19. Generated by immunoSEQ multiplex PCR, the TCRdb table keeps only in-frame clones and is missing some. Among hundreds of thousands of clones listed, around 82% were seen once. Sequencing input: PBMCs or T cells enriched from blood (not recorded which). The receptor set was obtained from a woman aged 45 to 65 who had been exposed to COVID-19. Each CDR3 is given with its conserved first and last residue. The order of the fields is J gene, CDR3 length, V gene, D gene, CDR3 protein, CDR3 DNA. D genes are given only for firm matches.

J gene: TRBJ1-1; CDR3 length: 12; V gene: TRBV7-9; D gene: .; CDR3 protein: CASSQMNTEAFF; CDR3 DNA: TGTGCCAGCAGCCAGATGAACACTGAAGCTTTCTTT
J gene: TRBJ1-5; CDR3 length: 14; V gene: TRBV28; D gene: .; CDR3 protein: CASSLGQGIQPQHF; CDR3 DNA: TGTGCCAGCAGTTTAGGGCAGGGTATTCAGCCCCAGCATTTT
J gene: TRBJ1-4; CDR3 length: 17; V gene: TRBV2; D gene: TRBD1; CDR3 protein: CASSEGRRGTGDEKLFF; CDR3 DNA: TGTGCCAGCAGTGAAGGGCGACGAGGGACAGGGGACGAAAAACTGTTTTTT
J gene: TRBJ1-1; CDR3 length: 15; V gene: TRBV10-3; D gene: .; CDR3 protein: CAISEPGAGNTEAFF; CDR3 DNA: TGTGCCATCAGTGAGCCCGGAGCGGGGAACACTGAAGCTTTCTTT
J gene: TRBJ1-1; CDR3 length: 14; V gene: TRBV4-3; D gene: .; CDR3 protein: CASGYLTANTEAFF; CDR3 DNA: TGCGCCAGCGGGTACCTGACAGCGAACACTGAAGCTTTCTTT
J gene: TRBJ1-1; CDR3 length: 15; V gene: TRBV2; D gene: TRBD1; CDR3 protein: CASSKTGGVGTEAFF; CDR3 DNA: TGTGCCAGCAGCAAAACAGGGGGCGTCGGCACTGAAGCTTTCTTT
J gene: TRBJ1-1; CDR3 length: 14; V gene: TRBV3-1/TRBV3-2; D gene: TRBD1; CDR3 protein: CASSRSGQGTEAFF; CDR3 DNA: TGTGCCAGCAGCCGATCGGGACAGGGGACTGAAGCTTTCTTT
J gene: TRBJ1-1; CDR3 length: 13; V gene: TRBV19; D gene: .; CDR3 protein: CASSLAGGTEAFF; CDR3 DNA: TGTGCCAGTAGTCTGGCGGGAGGCACTGAAGCTTTCTTT
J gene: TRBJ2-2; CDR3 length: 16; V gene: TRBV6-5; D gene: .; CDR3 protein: CASSSGGTWNTGELFF; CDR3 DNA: TGTGCCAGCAGTTCTGGAGGGACTTGGAACACCGGGGAGCTGTTTTTT
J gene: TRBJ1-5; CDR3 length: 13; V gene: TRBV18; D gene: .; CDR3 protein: CASSPAAVGPQHF; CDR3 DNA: TGTGCCAGCTCACCAGCGGCCGTGGGGCCCCAGCATTTT
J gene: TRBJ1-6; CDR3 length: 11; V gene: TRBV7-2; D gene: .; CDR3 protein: CASSLDLQLHF; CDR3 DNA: TGTGCCAGCAGCTTAGACCTCCAGCTCCACTTT
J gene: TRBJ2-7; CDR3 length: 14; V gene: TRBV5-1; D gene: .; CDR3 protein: CASSHRDIFYEQYF; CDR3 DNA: TGCGCCAGCAGCCACCGGGACATTTTCTACGAGCAGTACTTC
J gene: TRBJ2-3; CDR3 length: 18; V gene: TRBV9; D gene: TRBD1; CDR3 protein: CASSRTTWTGTSTDTQYF; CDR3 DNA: TGTGCCAGCAGCCGAACTACCTGGACAGGGACCAGCACAGATACGCAGTATTTT
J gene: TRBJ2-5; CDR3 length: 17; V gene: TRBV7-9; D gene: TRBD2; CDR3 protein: CASSWGLAGDLQETQYF; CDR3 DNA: TGTGCCAGCAGCTGGGGACTAGCGGGGGACCTCCAAGAGACCCAGTACTTC
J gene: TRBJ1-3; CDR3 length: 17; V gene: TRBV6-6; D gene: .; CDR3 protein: CASSPGQPRSSGNTIYF; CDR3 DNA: TGTGCCAGCAGTCCTGGACAGCCCCGGAGCTCTGGAAACACCATATATTTT
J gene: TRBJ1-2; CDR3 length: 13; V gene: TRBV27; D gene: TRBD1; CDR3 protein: CASSLGTGDGYTF; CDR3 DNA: TGTGCCAGCAGTTTAGGGACAGGGGATGGCTACACCTTC
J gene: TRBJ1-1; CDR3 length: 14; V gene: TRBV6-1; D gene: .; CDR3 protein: CASSEGPGETEAFF; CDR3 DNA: TGTGCCAGCAGTGAAGGCCCGGGTGAGACTGAAGCTTTCTTT